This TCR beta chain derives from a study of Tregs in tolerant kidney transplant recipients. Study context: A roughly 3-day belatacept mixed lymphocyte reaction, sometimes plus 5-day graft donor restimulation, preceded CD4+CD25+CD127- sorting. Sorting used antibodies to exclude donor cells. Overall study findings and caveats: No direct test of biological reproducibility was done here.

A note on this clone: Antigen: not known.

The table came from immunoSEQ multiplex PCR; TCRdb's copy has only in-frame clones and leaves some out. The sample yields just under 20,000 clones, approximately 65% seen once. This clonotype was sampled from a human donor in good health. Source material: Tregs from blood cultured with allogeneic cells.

CDR3 sequence: CASGRGQGVSPLHF. DNA for the CDR3: TGTGCCAGCGGGCGCGGACAGGGCGTTTCACCCCTCCACTTT. The chain has TRBV6-6 and TRBJ1-6, with 8 positions matching TRBD1. The V segment lost 8 bases and the J segment 9 bases; nucleotides outside the gene matches: 9. CDR3 length: 14 amino acids. Germline CDR1 MNHNY, CDR2 SVGAGI (reference sequence).